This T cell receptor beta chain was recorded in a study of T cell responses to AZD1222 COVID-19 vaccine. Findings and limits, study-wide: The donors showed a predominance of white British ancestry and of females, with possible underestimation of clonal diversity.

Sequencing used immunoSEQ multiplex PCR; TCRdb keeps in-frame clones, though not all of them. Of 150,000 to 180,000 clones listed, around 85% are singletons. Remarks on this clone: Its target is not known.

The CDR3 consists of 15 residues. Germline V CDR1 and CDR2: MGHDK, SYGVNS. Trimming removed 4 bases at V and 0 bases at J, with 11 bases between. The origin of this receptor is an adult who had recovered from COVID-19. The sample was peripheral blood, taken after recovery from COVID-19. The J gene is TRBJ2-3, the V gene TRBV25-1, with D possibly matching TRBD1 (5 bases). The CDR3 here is CASSVTGSSTDTQYF. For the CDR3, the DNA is TGTGCCAGCAGTGTCACAGGTTCTAGCACAGATACGCAGTATTTT.